Listed below are T cell receptor beta chains from one sample, sequenced in a study of T-cell memory formation after mild COVID-19. TCRdb ran MiXCR on the 5' RACE reads and lists one entry per CDR3 protein. The sample records 380,000 or so distinct CDR3 sequences, about an eighth being singletons. Material: PBMCs or a T cell subset sorted from them (not recorded which). The source of these receptors is a young man who had mild COVID-19 (a few samples of this study predate the infection). Cell type and time point are not known. Each CDR3 is given without its conserved first and last residue.

>TRBJ2-5|TRBV6-6|12
ASTSGELGETQY
>TRBJ1-1|TRBV20-1|10
SAAGMNTEAF
>TRBJ1-1|TRBV15|13
ATSRAGQGNTEAF
>TRBJ2-1|TRBV9|13
ASSVAGVPANEQF
>TRBJ2-2|TRBV20-1|11
SASGPNTGELF
>TRBJ2-3|TRBV5-1|12
ASSLEAPTDTQY
>TRBJ1-2|TRBV5-1|15
ASSFSLQGTLTGGYT
>TRBJ2-3|TRBV7-3|11
ASSSEGTDTQY
>TRBJ2-2|TRBV4-1|12
ASSQGLGAGELF
>TRBJ1-2|TRBV7-9|11
ASSRTGVDGYT
>TRBJ1-2|TRBV5-1|12
ASSHGGRNYGYT
>TRBJ2-5|TRBV20-1|14
SAHGLAGGQQETQY
>TRBJ2-6|TRBV5-4|12
ASRYGPGANVLT
>TRBJ2-4|TRBV6-2/TRBV6-3|14
ASSYSSRDRGDIQY
>TRBJ2-1|TRBV11-2|10
ASSLDWSEQF
>TRBJ1-5|TRBV9|11
ASSDRGDQPQH
>TRBJ2-7|TRBV6-1|11
ASSASGGYEQY
>TRBJ2-6|TRBV6-6|14
ASSYSMGAGANVLT
>TRBJ1-2|TRBV5-1|12
ASSFAGGAGGYT
>TRBJ1-2|TRBV29-1|12
SVGGDRTHYGYT
>TRBJ1-5|TRBV12-3/TRBV12-4|12
ASSFAGSSQPKH
>TRBJ2-7|TRBV18|11
ASSPRTLGEQY
>TRBJ2-5|TRBV14|14
ASSQGTGTGGETQY
>TRBJ1-6|TRBV20-1|13
SAREPGPINSPLH
>TRBJ1-1|TRBV12-3/TRBV12-4|14
ASSFSPLTRDTEAF
>TRBJ1-2|TRBV5-5|11
ASSFSGLSGYT
>TRBJ2-3|TRBV4-3|13
ASSQSRDPPYTQY
>TRBJ1-6|TRBV14|13
ASSQEGALGTPLH
>TRBJ2-2|TRBV9|16
ASSARRGWTANTGELF
>TRBJ1-1|TRBV12-3/TRBV12-4|11
ASSFSGIPEAF
>TRBJ2-4|TRBV7-2|12
ASSFRQGSNIQY
>TRBJ2-7|TRBV4-3|11
ASSQVRAYEQY
>TRBJ1-2|TRBV6-5|13
ASSDGNTPGHGYT
>TRBJ1-5|TRBV6-2/TRBV6-3|12
ASSLRGVNQPQH
>TRBJ2-2|TRBV5-6|13
ASSLGLVGLGELF
>TRBJ1-1|TRBV5-5|14
ASSLFSGQRYTEAF
>TRBJ2-2|TRBV4-1|12
ASSPLDQPGELF
>TRBJ2-3|TRBV29-1|12
SVETSGLTDTQY
>TRBJ2-5|TRBV6-6|9
ASSYQGTQY
>TRBJ2-1|TRBV7-8|13
ASSSGTGPYNEQF
>TRBJ1-2|TRBV12-3/TRBV12-4|11
ASSHDRDYGYT
>TRBJ2-3|TRBV5-1|14
ASSFGLAGGTDTQY
>TRBJ1-1|TRBV5-1|10
ASSAASREAF
>TRBJ1-1|TRBV7-3|12
ASSSSRVVTEAF